These 30 T cell receptor beta chains were sequenced from one sample in a study of shared clonotypes between healthy human individuals. The protocol was immunoSEQ multiplex PCR, while the TCRdb copy is restricted to in-frame clones and leaves out a portion. The repertoire holds 1,500,000 or so clones, approximately 98.5% seen once, with roughly 0.35% in the top ten. Sequencing was done on a sample of naive CD4+ T cells sorted from blood. Subset in this sample: CD45RA+ positively selected. These receptors came from a man aged 25 to 45 in good health.

The V call is TRBV2, the J call TRBJ2-7; no clear D. The CDR3 runs 18 residues. V was clipped by 2 bases and J by 2 bases, with 22 bases between them. Per germline, CDR1 SNHLY and CDR2 FYNNEI. The CDR3 reads CASSEPRTTRVGPYEQYF. The CDR3 DNA follows: TGTGCCAGCAGTGAACCCCGCACCACCCGGGTCGGGCCCTACGAGCAGTACTTC. The full variable domain, rest sourced from reference TRBV2 and TRBJ2-7, is EPEVTQTPSHQVTQMGQEVILRCVPISNHLYFYWYRQILGQKVEFLVSFYNNEISEKSEIFDDQFSVERPDGSNFTLKIRSTKLEDSAMYFCASSEPRTTRVGPYEQYFGPGTRLTVT.

V usage is TRBV28 and J usage is TRBJ1-2; TRBD1 might be the D (5 bases). The germline V gene encodes CDR1 MDHEN and CDR2 SYDVKM. Trimming removed 6 bases from V and 4 bases from J, with 12 bases in between. This CDR3 is 13 amino acids long. DNA of the CDR3: TGTGCCAGCAGCGGTGACAGACCCTATGGCTACACCTTC. Protein product: CASSGDRPYGYTF.

The V gene is TRBV28, the J gene TRBJ1-2, with 7 bases lining up with TRBD1. V lost 6 bases, J lost 0 bases, and 7 bases stayed unmatched. This CDR3 is built from 15 residues. Germline V gene data show CDR1 as MDHEN and CDR2 as SYDVKM. The CDR3 loop reads CASSRQGEANYGYTF. The CDR3 DNA follows: TGTGCCAGCAGCAGACAGGGTGAAGCTAACTATGGCTACACCTTC.

The CDR3 spells CSVAGDRRHEQYF. The CDR3, as DNA: TGCAGCGTTGCCGGGGACAGGCGTCACGAGCAGTACTTC. The V call is TRBV29-1, the J call TRBJ2-7, with 8 bases identical to TRBD1. Germline CDR1 SQVTM, CDR2 ANQGSEA. The CDR3 sequence is 13 residues long. Trimming at V came to 4 bases and at J to 5 bases, leaving 7 bases not matched to a gene.

This chain connects TRBV7-9 to TRBJ2-1; TRBD2 aligns across 10 bases. The CDR3 is 19 amino acids. V lost 6 bases to trimming and J lost 2 bases; unmatched junction nucleotides: 16. Germline CDR1 SEHNR, CDR2 FQNEAQ (reference sequence). The CDR3, as DNA: TGTGCCAGCAGACCCGGGACTAGCGAGGATATGTACCCCTACAATGAGCAGTTCTTC. Translation gives CASRPGTSEDMYPYNEQFF.

For the CDR3, the DNA is TGTGCCAGCAGCCGAGGCCCTCAAGCTTTCTTT. Translated, it gives CASSRGPQAFF. The chain recombines TRBV14 with TRBJ1-1, with no clear D. Trimming removed 4 bases at V and 9 bases at J, with 9 bases between. The CDR3 runs to 11 residues. Germline CDR1 SGHDN, CDR2 FVKESK.

This chain links TRBV2 with TRBJ2-7; D is unclear. The CDR3 totals 11 residues. Germline V gene sequence: CDR1 SNHLY, CDR2 FYNNEI. Trimming left V 5 bases short and J 5 bases short, with 7 bases between. Written as DNA, the CDR3 is TGTGCCAGCAGTCTCTTCGACGAGCAGTACTTC. As protein: CASSLFDEQYF.

The chain links TRBV18 to TRBJ1-1; D may be TRBD1 (6 bases). The CDR3 has 15 amino acids. Germline V gives CDR1 KGHSH, CDR2 LQKENI. V lost 4 bases and J lost 2, with 14 bases in between. The CDR3, as DNA: TGTGCCAGCTCACTTAGACAGGCCGTCAACACTGAAGCTTTCTTT. Amino acids: CASSLRQAVNTEAFF.

Worth noting for this clone: The sample has other DNA sequences that encode this CDR3 too. The CDR3 bases are TGTGCCAGCAGCCTGGGACTAGCGGGTTACGAGCAGTACTTC. This sequence encodes CASSLGLAGYEQYF. The gene calls are TRBV7-2 and TRBJ2-7, with TRBD2 matching 12 bases. This CDR3 spans 14 amino acids. Germline V gene lookup returns CDR1 SGHTA and CDR2 FQGNSA. V shed 5 bases, J shed 4 bases, and the junction held 3 bases outside the gene matches. Based on the CDR3 plus reference TRBV7-2 and TRBJ2-7, the full variable domain is GAGVSQSPSNKVTEKGKDVELRCDPISGHTALYWYRQSLGQGLEFLIYFQGNSAPDKSGLPSDRFSAERTGGSVSTLTIQRTQQEDSAVYLCASSLGLAGYEQYFGPGTRLTVT.

The chain joins TRBV28 to TRBJ2-1; no clear D gene. The V gene's germline CDR1 is MDHEN and CDR2 SYDVKM. This CDR3 is 11 amino acids long. The V gene lost 5 bases and the J gene lost 12 bases, with 11 bases spanning the gap. CDR3 in DNA: TGTGCCAGCAGTGCAGGATCTGGGCAGTTCTTC. Protein: CASSAGSGQFF.

The sample holds one count of this clone. The gene calls are TRBV5-1 and TRBJ1-1; no clear D gene. The V end was cut by 4 bases, the J end by 0 bases, with 7 bases between. CDR1 is SGHRS, CDR2 YFSETQ, per germline. The CDR3 is made up of 13 amino acids. The CDR3 nucleotides are TGCGCCAGCAGCGCCCAGGTGAACACTGAAGCTTTCTTT. Translated: CASSAQVNTEAFF.

The CDR3 reads CASSPQTGRLTEAFF. In nucleotides, the CDR3 is TGTGCCAGCTCACCACAAACAGGGCGGTTGACTGAAGCTTTCTTT. This sequence joins TRBV18 and TRBJ1-1; the D gene is possibly TRBD1 (6 bases). Germline CDR1 reads KGHSH; CDR2 reads LQKENI. The CDR3 loop spans 15 amino acids. Trimming removed 1 base from V and 5 bases from J, with 14 bases in between.

The rearrangement uses TRBV28 and TRBJ1-2, with D perhaps TRBD1 (5 bases). Germline CDR1 and CDR2: MDHEN and SYDVKM. V was cut by 6 bases and J by 4 bases, with 15 bases left in between. The CDR3 is 14 residues long. In DNA, the CDR3 is TGTGCCAGCAGCCCCACCGGGACCGGCTATGGCTACACCTTC. This encodes CASSPTGTGYGYTF.

The CDR3 protein is CASSRDRAAGYTF. CDR3 DNA sequence: TGTGCCAGCAGCCGGGACCGCGCCGCTGGCTACACCTTC. This chain uses TRBV7-2 with TRBJ1-2; the D gene is possibly TRBD1 (5 bases). The germline gives CDR1 SGHTA, CDR2 FQGNSA. The CDR3 spans 13 residues. The V end was cut by 5 bases, the J end by 7 bases, with 14 bases between.

The V gene is TRBV5-1, the J gene TRBJ2-3, with TRBD2 matching 9 bases. CDR3 length: 16 residues. The V and J ends lost 0 bases and 2 bases, in that order; junction bases with no gene match: 4. Germline CDR1 is SGHRS and CDR2 is YFSETQ. The CDR3 reads CASSLGLADYTDTQYF. CDR3 sequence (DNA): TGCGCCAGCAGCTTGGGACTAGCGGACTACACAGATACGCAGTATTTT.

Turning to this clone: This may be a read error: a much more frequent sequence differs by one nucleotide. This chain uses TRBV6-6 with TRBJ2-5; D gene uncertain. Germline CDR1 is MNHNY and CDR2 is SVGAGI (reference sequence). There are 10 residues in the CDR3. V was shortened by 6 bases and J by 3 bases, with 2 bases between the two germline ends. The CDR3 is CASREETQYF. Here the CDR3 DNA reads TGTGCCAGCAGGGAAGAGACCCAGTACTTC.

The V and J genes are TRBV5-1 and TRBJ1-4; 8 nucleotides align to TRBD1. V lost 1 base, J lost 8 bases, and 4 bases stayed unmatched. Germline V gives CDR1 SGHRS, CDR2 YFSETQ. The CDR3 loop spans 14 amino acids. The CDR3 nucleotides read TGCGCCAGCAGCTTGTCCCAGGGGGCGGAAAAACTGTTTTTT. It is translated as CASSLSQGAEKLFF.

The J gene is TRBJ2-7, the V gene TRBV18, with TRBD1 matching over 7 bases. This CDR3 is built from 17 residues. CDR1 and CDR2 from the germline V gene are KGHSH and LQKENI. Germline trimming cut 2 bases from V and 0 bases from J; bases unmatched to any gene: 10. The CDR3 here is CASSPTTGTVSSYEQYF. In DNA form, the CDR3 reads TGTGCCAGCTCACCAACAACCGGGACAGTGAGCTCCTACGAGCAGTACTTC.

The DNA of the CDR3 is TGCGCCAGCAGCCAAACGACTTACTCCTACAATGAGCAGTTCTTC. Amino acid sequence: CASSQTTYSYNEQFF. J is TRBJ2-1 and V is TRBV4-3; D remains ambiguous. The CDR3 consists of 15 residues. Germline CDR1 reads LGHNA; CDR2 reads YSLEER. V was pared by 2 bases and J by 0 bases, with 8 bases between.

V gene TRBV7-8 combines with J gene TRBJ1-4; D is perhaps TRBD1 (6 bases). The CDR3 consists of 13 residues. Trimming left V 3 bases short and J 12 bases short, with 14 bases between. Germline loops: CDR1 SGHVS, CDR2 FQNEAQ. The CDR3 bases are TGTGCCAGCAGCTTCGCAGGGACAAGGGAACTGTTTTTT. Amino acids: CASSFAGTRELFF.

V and J are TRBV28 and TRBJ2-5; the match to TRBD1 covers 8 bases. Trimming took 9 bases from V and 2 from J; bases not matched to a gene: 26. The CDR3 runs to 20 residues. CDR1 is MDHEN and CDR2 is SYDVKM in the germline V gene. The CDR3 here is CASKDRVKVRTVPLQETQYF. CDR3 sequence (DNA): TGTGCCAGTAAGGACAGGGTTAAGGTCCGAACTGTTCCCCTTCAAGAGACCCAGTACTTC.

This chain joins TRBV2 and TRBJ1-2; possible D gene TRBD1, 6 bases. Between the trimmed V and J ends, which lost 2 bases and 3 bases, there was a span of 13 bases. The CDR3 totals 15 residues. From germline, CDR1 is SNHLY and CDR2 FYNNEI. The CDR3, as DNA: TGTGCCAGCAGTGAATCGGCAGGGACACACTATGGCTACACCTTC. It translates to CASSESAGTHYGYTF.

The CDR3 nucleotides read TGTGCCAGCAGCCATACTAGCGGTACCTACAATGAGCAGTTCTTC. Its protein product is CASSHTSGTYNEQFF. The chain uses TRBV21-1 and TRBJ2-1; the table's D call, TRBD2, has no DNA check behind it. TRBV21-1 constitutes a pseudogene. CDR3 length equals 15 residues.

The V and J genes are TRBV18 and TRBJ2-3; 9 nucleotides line up with TRBD1. Germline assignment: CDR1 KGHSH and CDR2 LQKENI. The CDR3 loop spans 16 amino acids. Trimming at V came to 6 bases and at J to 3 bases, leaving 10 bases not matched to a gene. The CDR3 DNA sequence: TGTGCCAGCTCCCCGCTTGGACAGGGGAGAACAGATACGCAGTATTTT. This translates into CASSPLGQGRTDTQYF.

This sequence joins TRBV29-1 and TRBJ1-2; 9 bases fit TRBD1. Unmatched junction bases numbered 4, after V lost 7 bases and J lost 1 base. In germline, CDR1 is SQVTM, CDR2 ANQGSEA. This CDR3 has 13 residues. The CDR3 sequence: CSAGTGINYGYTF. CDR3 coding DNA: TGCAGCGCGGGGACAGGGATTAACTATGGCTACACCTTC.

The rearrangement uses TRBV14 and TRBJ1-2, with D unresolved. The CDR3 sequence is 19 residues long. Trimming pared 0 bases from V and 5 bases from J, leaving 25 bases between. Germline V CDR1 and CDR2: SGHDN, FVKESK. CDR3 sequence reads: CASSQDRRARPGIPYGYTF. The CDR3 DNA reads as TGTGCCAGCAGCCAAGATCGCCGGGCTCGGCCGGGGATACCGTATGGCTACACCTTC.

CDR3 sequence: CASSFPHISGSEGDEQFF. CDR3 bases: TGTGCCAGCAGCTTTCCGCATATAAGCGGGAGCGAGGGCGATGAGCAGTTCTTC. The chain links TRBV7-3 to TRBJ2-1; TRBD2 matches 8 bases. Losses at the gene ends were 3 bases for V and 8 bases for J; bases not matched to a gene: 18. Germline V lookup: CDR1 SGHTA, CDR2 FQGTGA. This CDR3 region has 18 residues.

This clone was seen just once. V gene TRBV19 combines with J gene TRBJ2-2; 9 bases agree with TRBD1. This CDR3 contains 17 residues. With V trimmed by 6 bases and J by 2 bases, 10 bases remained unmatched. CDR1 is LNHDA, CDR2 SQIVND, per germline (reference sequence). The CDR3 sequence: CASSPTSGQGNTGELFF. CDR3 nucleotide sequence: TGTGCCAGTAGCCCCACCTCGGGACAGGGTAACACCGGGGAGCTGTTTTTT.

The CDR3 sequence is CASSPTRLALRETQYF. CDR3 nucleotides: TGTGCCAGCAGCCCAACGCGGCTAGCCCTGAGGGAGACCCAGTACTTC. This chain connects TRBV7-8 to TRBJ2-5; tentative D call: TRBD2 (5 bases). The CDR3 runs to 16 residues. The V end was cut by 5 bases, the J end by 5 bases, with 21 bases between. Germline CDR1 reads SGHVS; CDR2 reads FQNEAQ.

The J gene is TRBJ2-2, the V gene TRBV14, with D maybe TRBD2 (6 bases). The CDR3 is made up of 15 amino acids. V lost 2 bases and J 4 bases, leaving 11 bases between the germline ends. Germline loops: CDR1 SGHDN, CDR2 FVKESK. CDR3: CASSQPFGGTGELFF. CDR3 coding DNA: TGTGCCAGCAGCCAACCCTTCGGGGGCACCGGGGAGCTGTTTTTT. Using reference TRBV14 and TRBJ2-2 for the parts outside the CDR3, the full variable domain is EAGVTQFPSHSVIEKGQTVTLRCDPISGHDNLYWYRRVMGKEIKFLLHFVKESKQDESGMPNNRFLAERTGGTYSTLKVQPAELEDSGVYFCASSQPFGGTGELFFGEGSRLTVL.